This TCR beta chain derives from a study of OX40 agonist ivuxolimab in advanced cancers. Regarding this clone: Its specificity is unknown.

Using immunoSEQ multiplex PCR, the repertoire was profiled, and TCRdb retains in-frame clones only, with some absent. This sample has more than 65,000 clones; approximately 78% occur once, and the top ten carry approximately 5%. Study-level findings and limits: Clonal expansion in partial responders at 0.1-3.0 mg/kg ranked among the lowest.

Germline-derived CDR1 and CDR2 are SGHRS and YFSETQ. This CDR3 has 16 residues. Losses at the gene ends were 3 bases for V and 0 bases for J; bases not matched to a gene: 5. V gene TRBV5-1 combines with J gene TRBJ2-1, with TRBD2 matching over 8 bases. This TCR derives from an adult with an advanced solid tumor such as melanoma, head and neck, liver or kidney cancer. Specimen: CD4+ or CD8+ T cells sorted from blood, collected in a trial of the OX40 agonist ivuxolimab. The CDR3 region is CASSSVAGSSYNEQFF. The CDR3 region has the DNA TGCGCCAGCAGCTCCGTAGCGGGGAGCTCCTACAATGAGCAGTTCTTC. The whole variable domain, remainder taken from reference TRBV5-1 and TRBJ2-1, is KAGVTQTPRYLIKTRGQQVTLSCSPISGHRSVSWYQQTPGQGLQFLFEYFSETQRNKGNFPGRFSGRQFSNSRSEMNVSTLELGDSALYLCASSSVAGSSYNEQFFGPGTRLTVL.